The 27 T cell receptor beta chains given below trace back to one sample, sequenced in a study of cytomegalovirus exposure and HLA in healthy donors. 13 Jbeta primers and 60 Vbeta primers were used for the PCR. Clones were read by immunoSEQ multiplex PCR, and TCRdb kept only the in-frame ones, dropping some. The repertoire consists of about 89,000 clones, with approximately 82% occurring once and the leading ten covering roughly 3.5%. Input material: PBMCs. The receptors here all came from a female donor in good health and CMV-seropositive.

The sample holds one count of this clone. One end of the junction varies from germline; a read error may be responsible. The DNA for the CDR3 is TGTGCCAGTAGTGCAACCAGTCCCGGGACAGGGGGCTCCAACGAGCAGTACTTC. Its translation: CASSATSPGTGGSNEQYF. This sequence joins TRBV19 and TRBJ2-7, with TRBD1 matching over 12 bases. CDR1 is LNHDA and CDR2 is SQIVND in the germline V gene (reference sequence). This CDR3 has 18 amino acids.

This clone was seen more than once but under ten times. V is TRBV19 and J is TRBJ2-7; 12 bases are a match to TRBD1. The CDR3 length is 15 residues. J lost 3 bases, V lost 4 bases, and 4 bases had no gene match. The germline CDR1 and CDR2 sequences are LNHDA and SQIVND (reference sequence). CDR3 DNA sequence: TGTGCCAGTAGTAAAGGGACAGGGGGCGTCTACGAGCAGTACTTC. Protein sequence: CASSKGTGGVYEQYF.

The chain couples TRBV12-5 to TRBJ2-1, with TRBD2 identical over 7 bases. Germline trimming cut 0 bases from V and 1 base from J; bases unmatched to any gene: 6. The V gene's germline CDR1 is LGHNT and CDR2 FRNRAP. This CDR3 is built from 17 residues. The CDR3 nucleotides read TGTGCTAGTGGTTTGGTGATCCAGGGAGGGTCCTACAATGAGCAGTTCTTC. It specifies CASGLVIQGGSYNEQFF.

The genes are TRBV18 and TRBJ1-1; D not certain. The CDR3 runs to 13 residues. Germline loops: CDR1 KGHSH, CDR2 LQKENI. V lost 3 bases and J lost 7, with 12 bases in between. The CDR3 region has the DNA TGTGCCAGCTCACCCCAGTCCGGGTATGAAGCTTTCTTT. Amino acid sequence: CASSPQSGYEAFF. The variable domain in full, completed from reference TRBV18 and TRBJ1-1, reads NAGVMQNPRHLVRRRGQEARLRCSPMKGHSHVYWYRQLPEEGLKFMVYLQKENIIDESGMPKERFSAEFPKEGPSILRIQQVVRGDSAAYFCASSPQSGYEAFFGQGTRLTVV.

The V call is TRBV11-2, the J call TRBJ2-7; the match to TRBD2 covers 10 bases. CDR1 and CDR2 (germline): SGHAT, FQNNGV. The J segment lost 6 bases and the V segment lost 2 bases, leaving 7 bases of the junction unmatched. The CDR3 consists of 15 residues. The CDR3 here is CASSLSLAGAGEQYF. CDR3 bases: TGTGCCAGCAGCTTATCCCTAGCGGGAGCGGGCGAGCAGTACTTC.

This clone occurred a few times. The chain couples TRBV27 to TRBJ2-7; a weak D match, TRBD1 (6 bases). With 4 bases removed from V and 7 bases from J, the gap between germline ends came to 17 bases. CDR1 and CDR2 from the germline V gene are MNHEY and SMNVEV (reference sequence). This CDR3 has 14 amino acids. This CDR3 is CASSWRQGPLEQYF. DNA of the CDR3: TGTGCCAGCAGTTGGCGGCAGGGGCCTTTGGAGCAGTACTTC.

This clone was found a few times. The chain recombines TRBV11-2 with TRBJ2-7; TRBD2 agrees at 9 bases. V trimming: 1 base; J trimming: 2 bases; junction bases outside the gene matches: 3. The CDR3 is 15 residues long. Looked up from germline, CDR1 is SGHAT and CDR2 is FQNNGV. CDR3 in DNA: TGTGCCAGCAGCTTAGGGGTAGCGGGAGCCTACGAGCAGTACTTC. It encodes CASSLGVAGAYEQYF.

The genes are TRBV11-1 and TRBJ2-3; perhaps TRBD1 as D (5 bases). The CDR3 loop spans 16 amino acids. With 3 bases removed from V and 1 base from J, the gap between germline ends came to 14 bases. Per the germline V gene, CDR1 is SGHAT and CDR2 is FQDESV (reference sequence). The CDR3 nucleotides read TGTGCCAGCAGCTTTTCACCAGGGCTCCGCACAGATACGCAGTATTTT. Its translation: CASSFSPGLRTDTQYF. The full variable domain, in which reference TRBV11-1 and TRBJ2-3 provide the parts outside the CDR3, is EAEVAQSPRYKITEKSQAVAFWCDPISGHATLYWYRQILGQGPELLVQFQDESVVDDSQLPKDRFSAERLKGVDSTLKIQPAELGDSAMYLCASSFSPGLRTDTQYFGPGTRLTVL.

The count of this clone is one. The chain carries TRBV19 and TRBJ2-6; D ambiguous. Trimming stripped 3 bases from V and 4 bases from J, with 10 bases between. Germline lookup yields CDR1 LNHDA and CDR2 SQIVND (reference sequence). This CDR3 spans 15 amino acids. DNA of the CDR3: TGTGCCAGTAGTATGTCGGTTTCCGGGGCCAACGTCCTGACTTTC. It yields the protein CASSMSVSGANVLTF.

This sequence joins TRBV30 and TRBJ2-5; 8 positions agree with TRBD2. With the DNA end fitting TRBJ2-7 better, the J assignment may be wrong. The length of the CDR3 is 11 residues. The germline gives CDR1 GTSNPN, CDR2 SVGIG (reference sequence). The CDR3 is CASLAGYEQYF. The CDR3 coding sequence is TGTGCCTCCCTAGCGGGCTACGAGCAGTACTTC.

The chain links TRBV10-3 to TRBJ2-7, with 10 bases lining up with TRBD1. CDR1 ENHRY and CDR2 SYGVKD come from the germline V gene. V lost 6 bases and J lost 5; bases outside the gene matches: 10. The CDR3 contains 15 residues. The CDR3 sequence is CAISASRGQGHEQYF. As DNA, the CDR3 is TGTGCCATCAGCGCCTCAAGGGGACAGGGGCACGAGCAGTACTTC.

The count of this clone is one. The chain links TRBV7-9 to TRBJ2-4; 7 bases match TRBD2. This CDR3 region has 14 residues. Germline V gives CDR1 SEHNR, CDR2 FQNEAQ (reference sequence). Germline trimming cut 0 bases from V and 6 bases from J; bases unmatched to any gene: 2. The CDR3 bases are TGTGCCAGCAGCTTAGCAGGGAGGGGAAACATTCAGTACTTC. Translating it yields CASSLAGRGNIQYF.

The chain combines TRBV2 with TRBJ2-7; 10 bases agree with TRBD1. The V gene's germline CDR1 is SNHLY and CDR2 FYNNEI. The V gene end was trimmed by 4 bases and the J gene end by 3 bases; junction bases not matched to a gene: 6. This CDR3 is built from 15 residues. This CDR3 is CASSAYGTGDYEQYF. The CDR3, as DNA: TGTGCCAGCAGTGCCTACGGGACAGGGGACTACGAGCAGTACTTC.

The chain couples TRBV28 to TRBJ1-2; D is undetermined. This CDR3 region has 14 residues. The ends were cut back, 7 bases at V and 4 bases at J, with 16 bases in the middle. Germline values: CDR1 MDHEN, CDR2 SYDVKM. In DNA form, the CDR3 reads TGTGCCAGCACCCCCCCGGGGAGGATCTATGGCTACACCTTC. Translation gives CASTPPGRIYGYTF.

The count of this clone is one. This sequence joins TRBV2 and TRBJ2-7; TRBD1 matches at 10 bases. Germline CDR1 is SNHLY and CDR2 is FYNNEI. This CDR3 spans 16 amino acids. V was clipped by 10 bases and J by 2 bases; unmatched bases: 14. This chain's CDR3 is CAIIIAGTGVPYEQYF. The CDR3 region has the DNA TGTGCCATAATAATCGCCGGGACAGGGGTCCCCTACGAGCAGTACTTC.

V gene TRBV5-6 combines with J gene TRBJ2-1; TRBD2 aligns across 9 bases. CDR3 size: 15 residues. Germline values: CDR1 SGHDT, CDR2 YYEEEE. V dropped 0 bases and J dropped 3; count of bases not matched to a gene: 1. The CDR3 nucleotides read TGTGCCAGCAGCTTGGCACTAGCGGGCTACAATGAGCAGTTCTTC. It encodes CASSLALAGYNEQFF.

CDR3 amino acids: CASSRQGESEKLFF. The CDR3 nucleotides are TGTGCCAGCAGCCGACAGGGGGAGAGTGAAAAACTGTTTTTT. J is TRBJ1-4 and V is TRBV6-1; 9 bases align to TRBD1. V shed 6 bases and J 7 bases; nucleotides not matched to a gene: 6. The CDR3 is 14 residues long. Germline CDR1 reads MNHNS; CDR2 reads SASEGT.

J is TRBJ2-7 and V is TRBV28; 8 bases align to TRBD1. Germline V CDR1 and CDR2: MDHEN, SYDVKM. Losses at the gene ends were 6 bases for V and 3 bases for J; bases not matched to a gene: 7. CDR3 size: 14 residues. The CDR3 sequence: CASSSRDRGYEQYF. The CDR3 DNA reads TGTGCCAGCAGCTCCCGCGACAGGGGCTACGAGCAGTACTTC.

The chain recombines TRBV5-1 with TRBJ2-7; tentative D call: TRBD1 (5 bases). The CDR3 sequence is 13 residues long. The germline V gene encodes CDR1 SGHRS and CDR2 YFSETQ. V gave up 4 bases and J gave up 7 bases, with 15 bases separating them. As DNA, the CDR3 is TGCGCCAGCAGCGGGGCAAGTAGAGGTGAGCAGTACTTC. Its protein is CASSGASRGEQYF.

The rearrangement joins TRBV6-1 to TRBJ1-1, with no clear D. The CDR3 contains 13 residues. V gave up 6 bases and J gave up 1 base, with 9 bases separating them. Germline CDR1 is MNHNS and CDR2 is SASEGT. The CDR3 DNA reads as TGTGCCAGCAGCCCCACGGGGAACACTGAAGCTTTCTTT. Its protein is CASSPTGNTEAFF.

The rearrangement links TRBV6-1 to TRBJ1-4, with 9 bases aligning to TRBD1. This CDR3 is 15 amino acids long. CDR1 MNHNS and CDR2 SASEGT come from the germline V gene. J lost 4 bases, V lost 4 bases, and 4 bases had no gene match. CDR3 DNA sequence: TGTGCCAGCAGTGCCCTGACAGGGGGTAATGAAAAACTGTTTTTT. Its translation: CASSALTGGNEKLFF.

In DNA form, the CDR3 reads TGCGCCAGCAGCTTGGTTCGGGGTCCGAGCACAGATACGCAGTATTTT. Encoded protein: CASSLVRGPSTDTQYF. The gene calls are TRBV5-1 and TRBJ2-3, with D possibly matching TRBD2 (5 bases). Germline values: CDR1 SGHRS, CDR2 YFSETQ. The CDR3 is 16 amino acids. Trimming took 0 bases from V and 0 from J, leaving 11 bases between them. The full variable domain, rest sourced from reference TRBV5-1 and TRBJ2-3, is KAGVTQTPRYLIKTRGQQVTLSCSPISGHRSVSWYQQTPGQGLQFLFEYFSETQRNKGNFPGRFSGRQFSNSRSEMNVSTLELGDSALYLCASSLVRGPSTDTQYFGPGTRLTVL.

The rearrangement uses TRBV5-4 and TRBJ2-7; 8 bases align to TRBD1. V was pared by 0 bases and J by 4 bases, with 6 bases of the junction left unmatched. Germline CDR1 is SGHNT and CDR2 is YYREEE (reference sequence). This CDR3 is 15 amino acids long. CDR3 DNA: TGTGCCAGCAGCTTGGGCCAGGGGGCGAATTACGAGCAGTACTTC. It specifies CASSLGQGANYEQYF.

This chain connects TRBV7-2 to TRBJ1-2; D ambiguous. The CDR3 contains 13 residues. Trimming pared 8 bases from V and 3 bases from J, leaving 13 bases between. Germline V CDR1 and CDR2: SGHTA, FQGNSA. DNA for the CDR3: TGTGCCAGCTCCCGGGGAAGGGACTATGGCTACACCTTC. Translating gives CASSRGRDYGYTF.

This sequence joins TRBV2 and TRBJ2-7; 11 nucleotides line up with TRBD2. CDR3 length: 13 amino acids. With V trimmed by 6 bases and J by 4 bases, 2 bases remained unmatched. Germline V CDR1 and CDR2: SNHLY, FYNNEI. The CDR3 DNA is TGTGCCAGCAGCGTAGCGGGGGGGTACGAGCAGTACTTC. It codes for CASSVAGGYEQYF.

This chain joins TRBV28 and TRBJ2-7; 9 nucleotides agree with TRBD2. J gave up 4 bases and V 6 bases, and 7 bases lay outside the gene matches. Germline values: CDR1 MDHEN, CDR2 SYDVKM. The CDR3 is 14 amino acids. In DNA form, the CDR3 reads TGTGCCAGCAGCTATGCTAGCGGGAATTACGAGCAGTACTTC. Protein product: CASSYASGNYEQYF.

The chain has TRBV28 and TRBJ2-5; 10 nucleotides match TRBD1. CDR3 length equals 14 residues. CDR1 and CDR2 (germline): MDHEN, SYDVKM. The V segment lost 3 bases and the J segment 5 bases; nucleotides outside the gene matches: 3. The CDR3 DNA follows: TGTGCCAGCAGTTTGGGACAGGGGTACGAGACCCAGTACTTC. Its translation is CASSLGQGYETQYF.